Listed below are T cell receptor beta chains from one sample, sequenced in a study of spatial heterogeneity in lung cancer. MiXCR, run by TCRdb on the 5' RACE reads, gives a single entry per CDR3 protein. The table shows approximately 29,000 distinct CDR3 sequences, with 7.5% to 10% occurring only once. The source was PBMCs, collected at surgery. The receptors were gathered from a female donor with early-stage non-small cell lung cancer. The CDR3 runs from the conserved cysteine through the conserved F or W. The D gene is left open where the match is weak. Rows may omit the clone size; those that give it use once, few, many or a size class.

CDR3aa | CDR3nt | j_gene | v_gene | abundance | d_gene
CASGLASGPERGKLFF | TGTGCCAGCGGCCTTGCCTCCGGTCCCGAACGGGGAAAGCTGTTTTTT | TRBJ1-4 | TRBV11-2 | few | -
CASSLRAGGAYNEQFF | TGTGCCAGCAGCTTACGAGCGGGCGGGGCCTACAATGAGCAGTTCTTC | TRBJ2-1 | TRBV7-9 | many | -
CASSQHGTSGRAVGTDTQYF | TGTGCCAGCAGCCAACACGGGACTAGCGGGAGGGCCGTAGGCACAGATACGCAGTATTTT | TRBJ2-3 | TRBV3-1 | many | TRBD2
CAWSGTNNNEQFF | TGTGCCTGGAGTGGGACCAATAACAATGAGCAGTTCTTC | TRBJ2-1 | TRBV30 | many | -
CASSYSAGTDRNTIYF | TGTGCCAGCAGTTACAGTGCCGGGACAGACCGAAACACCATATATTTT | TRBJ1-3 | TRBV6-5 | - | TRBD1
CASSPGQGTSPLHF | TGCGCCAGCAGCCCCGGACAGGGAACTTCACCCCTCCACTTT | TRBJ1-6 | TRBV4-3 | medium-sized | TRBD1
CASSRDRAGEKLFF | TGTGCCAGCAGTCGGGACAGGGCCGGTGAAAAACTGTTTTTT | TRBJ1-4 | TRBV12-3/TRBV12-4 | - | TRBD1
CASSLVPNRPSGANVLTF | TGTGCCAGCAGCTTAGTTCCGAACAGACCGTCTGGGGCCAACGTCCTGACTTTC | TRBJ2-6 | TRBV7-2 | - | -
CSARSAGRAYNEQFF | TGCAGTGCTAGATCTGCGGGAAGGGCCTACAATGAGCAGTTCTTC | TRBJ2-1 | TRBV20-1 | few | -
CASSPTSGLYEQYF | TGTGCCAGCAGTCCGACTAGCGGACTCTACGAGCAGTACTTC | TRBJ2-7 | TRBV28 | many | TRBD2
CASSSPVGTNEKLFF | TGTGCCAGCAGCTCGCCTGTGGGGACTAATGAAAAACTGTTTTTT | TRBJ1-4 | TRBV5-6 | - | -
CASSQGATGPTMDTQYF | TGTGCCAGCAGCCAAGGAGCGACGGGCCCCACGATGGATACGCAGTATTTT | TRBJ2-3 | TRBV14 | many | -
CATSLLAGGPYNEQFF | TGTGCCACCAGTCTCTTAGCGGGAGGCCCCTACAATGAGCAGTTCTTC | TRBJ2-1 | TRBV15 | - | TRBD2
CATSRMNTEAFF | TGTGCCACCAGCAGGATGAACACTGAAGCTTTCTTT | TRBJ1-1 | TRBV15 | many | -
CASSEPQETQYF | TGTGCTAGCAGCGAACCTCAAGAGACCCAGTACTTC | TRBJ2-5 | TRBV7-7 | - | -
CSFQEETTNYGYTF | TGCAGCTTTCAGGAGGAGACTACTAACTATGGCTACACCTTC | TRBJ1-2 | TRBV29-1 | many | -
CASSLAGSSYNEQFF | TGTGCCAGCTCACTAGCGGGGAGCTCCTACAATGAGCAGTTCTTC | TRBJ2-1 | TRBV18 | few | TRBD2
CASSDGNSPLHF | TGTGCCAGCAGCGACGGTAATTCACCCCTCCACTTT | TRBJ1-6 | TRBV3-1 | many | -
CASTILGHNEQFF | TGTGCCAGCACCATACTAGGACACAATGAGCAGTTCTTC | TRBJ2-1 | TRBV6-2/TRBV6-3 | many | -
CASSLGQRAPSYGYTF | TGTGCCAGCAGCTTAGGACAACGAGCTCCTTCCTATGGCTACACCTTC | TRBJ1-2 | TRBV7-2 | few | -
CSVVWGSDTQYF | TGCAGCGTTGTTTGGGGAAGCGATACGCAGTATTTT | TRBJ2-3 | TRBV29-1 | - | -
CASSTSGQGNEKLFF | TGTGCCAGTAGTACCTCGGGACAGGGGAATGAAAAACTGTTTTTT | TRBJ1-4 | TRBV19 | many | TRBD1
CASTPSPGNYGYTF | TGTGCCAGCACCCCTTCTCCAGGGAACTATGGCTACACCTTC | TRBJ1-2 | TRBV7-2 | many | -
CASSLGQGKLRGTEAFF | TGTGCCAGCAGCCTCGGACAGGGGAAGTTAAGGGGCACTGAAGCTTTCTTT | TRBJ1-1 | TRBV9 | - | TRBD1
CASSLDVDEQYF | TGTGCCAGCAGTTTGGACGTCGACGAGCAGTACTTC | TRBJ2-7 | TRBV28 | many | -
CASTLEKGAADYEQYF | TGTGCCAGCACCCTTGAAAAGGGGGCGGCCGACTACGAGCAGTACTTC | TRBJ2-7 | TRBV5-6 | many | TRBD1
CSASRGGAYEKLFF | TGCAGTGCGAGCAGAGGGGGCGCGTATGAAAAACTGTTTTTT | TRBJ1-4 | TRBV20-1 | many | TRBD1
CASSAQGVGEQFF | TGTGCCAGTAGTGCACAGGGGGTAGGGGAGCAGTTCTTC | TRBJ2-1 | TRBV19 | many | TRBD1
CASSSSYEQYF | TGTGCCAGCAGTTCTTCCTACGAGCAGTACTTC | TRBJ2-7 | TRBV5-4 | few | -
CASSLWSTDTQYF | TGTGCCAGCAGTTTATGGAGCACAGATACGCAGTATTTT | TRBJ2-3 | TRBV27 | few | -
CASSLGGGMETQYF | TGTGCCAGCAGTTTAGGTGGGGGGATGGAGACCCAGTACTTC | TRBJ2-5 | TRBV28 | - | -
CASSALGSGRFYEQYF | TGTGCCAGCAGCGCCCTGGGTAGCGGGAGGTTCTACGAGCAGTACTTC | TRBJ2-7 | TRBV9 | few | TRBD2
CASSLIPTNGYTF | TGTGCCAGCAGCTTAATCCCTACGAATGGCTACACCTTC | TRBJ1-2 | TRBV7-9 | - | -
CSVIKHTYEQYF | TGCAGCGTTATAAAGCATACCTACGAGCAGTACTTC | TRBJ2-7 | TRBV29-1 | - | -